This entry lists 18 T cell receptor beta chains sequenced from one sample in a study of shared clonotypes between healthy human individuals. The data were produced by immunoSEQ multiplex PCR, yet TCRdb's version contains in-frame clones alone and is incomplete. The sample contains approximately 2.5 million clones, 90% to 95% of which appear only once. Sequenced material: naive CD4+ T cells from PBMCs. As for subset: CD45RA+ positively selected. The receptors shown here come from a man younger than 30 in good health. Some clones in this sample may be carry-over from other donors' samples.

The J gene is TRBJ2-7, the V gene TRBV2; D call uncertain. From germline, CDR1 is SNHLY and CDR2 FYNNEI. Trimming shortened V by 6 bases and J by 3 bases, and 12 bases separated the two germline ends. CDR3 size: 13 residues. The CDR3 DNA is TGTGCCAGCAGGAAAGATCTGAACTACGAGCAGTACTTC. Protein product: CASRKDLNYEQYF.

V usage is TRBV19 and J usage is TRBJ1-3, with D perhaps TRBD1 (5 bases). CDR1 is LNHDA, CDR2 SQIVND, per germline (reference sequence). With 6 bases removed from V and 0 bases from J, the gap between germline ends came to 12 bases. The CDR3 is 15 amino acids. The CDR3 DNA is TGTGCCAGTAGACAGACAGATCTCTCTGGAAACACCATATATTTT. It encodes CASRQTDLSGNTIYF.

The rearrangement uses TRBV7-7 and TRBJ2-3, with 10 bases that match TRBD2. V trimming: 4 bases; J trimming: 2 bases; junction bases outside the gene matches: 6. The CDR3 consists of 16 residues. Germline V gene lookup returns CDR1 SSHAT and CDR2 FNYEAQ (reference sequence). The CDR3 region is CASSSGLAPYTDTQYF. Written as DNA, the CDR3 is TGTGCCAGCAGCTCGGGACTAGCGCCTTACACAGATACGCAGTATTTT.

This rearrangement joins TRBV11-2 to TRBJ2-2; 12 bases are shared with TRBD2. The V gene end was trimmed by 5 bases and the J gene end by 5 bases; junction bases not matched to a gene: 6. Germline values: CDR1 SGHAT, CDR2 FQNNGV. The CDR3 totals 16 residues. Written as DNA, the CDR3 is TGTGCCAGCAGCCCCAGACTAGCGGGAGAGACCGGGGAGCTGTTTTTT. Residues: CASSPRLAGETGELFF.

The genes are TRBV5-1 and TRBJ2-2; 9 nucleotides align to TRBD1. The trim removed 3 bases at V and 7 bases at J, leaving 10 bases unmatched. This CDR3 spans 16 amino acids. Per the germline V gene, CDR1 is SGHRS and CDR2 is YFSETQ. The CDR3 sequence is CASSSLYRGRLGELFF. The CDR3 nucleotides read TGCGCCAGCAGCTCACTCTACAGGGGGCGTCTCGGGGAGCTGTTTTTT.

CDR3 region: CASSGGLSTDTQYF. CDR3 sequence (DNA): TGTGCCAGTAGTGGCGGGCTAAGCACAGATACGCAGTATTTT. This chain joins TRBV19 and TRBJ2-3, with D possibly being TRBD2 (5 bases). CDR1 LNHDA and CDR2 SQIVND come from the germline V gene (reference sequence). The CDR3 has 14 residues. The V gene lost 5 bases and the J gene lost 0 bases, with 9 bases spanning the gap.

This clone appeared once. The chain couples TRBV9 to TRBJ2-7, with 8 bases identical to TRBD1. Germline V gene lookup returns CDR1 SGDLS and CDR2 YYNGEE. CDR3 length: 14 amino acids. J lost 3 bases, V lost 3 bases, and 5 bases had no gene match. In DNA, the CDR3 is TGTGCCAGCAGCGAGACTACAGGGGGCTACGAGCAGTACTTC. This sequence encodes CASSETTGGYEQYF.

This clone was detected once. The chain combines TRBV5-1 with TRBJ2-5; 9 nucleotides agree with TRBD2. The V and J ends lost 6 bases and 5 bases, in that order; junction bases with no gene match: 11. Germline CDR1 and CDR2: SGHRS and YFSETQ. The CDR3 covers 15 residues. The CDR3 DNA sequence: TGCGCCAGCACCCGGGTCGGACTAGCGTTGGAGACCCAGTACTTC. As protein: CASTRVGLALETQYF.

The rearrangement uses TRBV6-5 and TRBJ2-7; D remains unclear. Germline V gene sequence: CDR1 MNHEY, CDR2 SVGAGI. V lost 6 bases to trimming and J lost 3 bases, with 12 bases between them. This CDR3 has 13 residues. The CDR3 nucleotides are TGTGCCAGCAGCCCGACGTATGGCTACGAGCAGTACTTC. Encoded protein: CASSPTYGYEQYF.

The V gene is TRBV5-8, the J gene TRBJ1-1, with D maybe TRBD1 (5 bases). From germline, CDR1 is SGHTS and CDR2 YDEGEE. V lost 2 bases to trimming and J lost 4 bases, with 12 bases between them. The CDR3 contains 14 residues. The CDR3 bases are TGTGCCAGCAGCTTTACGAGGAGGGGCACTGAAGCTTTCTTT. It is translated as CASSFTRRGTEAFF.

This chain connects TRBV4-3 to TRBJ1-5; D gene ambiguous. The V gene's germline CDR1 is LGHNA and CDR2 YSLEER. The CDR3 is made up of 15 amino acids. Trimming pared 2 bases from V and 0 bases from J, leaving 8 bases between. CDR3 amino acids: CASSQLPNSNQPQHF. The CDR3 DNA reads as TGCGCCAGCAGCCAACTTCCCAATAGCAATCAGCCCCAGCATTTT.

V and J are TRBV28 and TRBJ2-7; 9 bases line up with TRBD1. CDR3 length: 15 residues. V gave up 7 bases and J gave up 6 bases; unmatched junction bases: 13. Germline V lookup: CDR1 MDHEN, CDR2 SYDVKM. This CDR3 reads CASTTQGTGYSEQYF. The CDR3 nucleotides read TGTGCCAGCACCACTCAGGGGACAGGGTACTCCGAGCAGTACTTC.

The rearrangement joins TRBV6-5 to TRBJ1-2, with D possibly matching TRBD1 (5 bases). The CDR3 spans 16 residues. CDR1 is MNHEY, CDR2 SVGAGI, per germline. Between the trimmed V and J ends, which lost 4 bases and 4 bases, there was a span of 19 bases. The CDR3 protein is CASSFQARGEGYGYTF. CDR3 nucleotide sequence: TGTGCCAGCAGTTTCCAAGCCCGGGGCGAGGGCTATGGCTACACCTTC.

This clone has a single count. The rearrangement joins TRBV25-1 to TRBJ1-2; D uncertain. The germline gives CDR1 MGHDK, CDR2 SYGVNS. V lost 1 base to trimming and J lost 4 bases, with 10 bases between them. The length of the CDR3 is 14 residues. CDR3 sequence: CASSESVESYGYTF. As DNA, the CDR3 is TGTGCCAGCAGTGAATCAGTCGAGAGCTATGGCTACACCTTC.

Points on this clone: At the DNA level, this CDR3 is encoded by other sequences in the same sample as well. The chain couples TRBV6-5 to TRBJ2-7; D is undetermined. The CDR3 has 12 residues. Germline CDR1 reads MNHEY; CDR2 reads SVGAGI. V lost 8 bases to trimming and J lost 0 bases, with 8 bases between them. CDR3 protein: CASSSVSYEQYF. The CDR3 DNA reads TGTGCCAGCTCCTCTGTCTCCTACGAGCAGTACTTC.

Only one count was recorded for this clone. The identical CDR3 is also encoded by other nucleotide sequences in the sample. The chain combines TRBV7-8 with TRBJ2-5; D gene unclear. The germline V gene has CDR1 SGHVS and CDR2 FQNEAQ. The CDR3 consists of 11 residues. The V end was cut by 5 bases, the J end by 5 bases, with 6 bases between. The CDR3 loop is CASSLLETQYF. CDR3 nucleotides: TGTGCCAGCAGCCTGCTGGAGACCCAGTACTTC.

The chain joins TRBV5-4 to TRBJ1-1; D is possibly TRBD1 (6 bases). The V gene lost 2 bases and the J gene lost 2 bases, with 10 bases spanning the gap. From germline, CDR1 is SGHNT and CDR2 YYREEE (reference sequence). There are 14 residues in the CDR3. CDR3 nucleotides: TGTGCCAGCAGCTTCCGGACAGTAAACACTGAAGCTTTCTTT. Protein sequence: CASSFRTVNTEAFF.

The genes are TRBV6-5 and TRBJ2-2; the D gene is possibly TRBD1 (6 bases). V was pared by 0 bases and J by 2 bases, with 10 bases between. Germline loops: CDR1 MNHEY, CDR2 SVGAGI. The CDR3 covers 16 residues. The CDR3 nucleotides read TGTGCCAGCAGTTACTCGTCCAGGGGCAACACCGGGGAGCTGTTTTTT. Protein sequence: CASSYSSRGNTGELFF.